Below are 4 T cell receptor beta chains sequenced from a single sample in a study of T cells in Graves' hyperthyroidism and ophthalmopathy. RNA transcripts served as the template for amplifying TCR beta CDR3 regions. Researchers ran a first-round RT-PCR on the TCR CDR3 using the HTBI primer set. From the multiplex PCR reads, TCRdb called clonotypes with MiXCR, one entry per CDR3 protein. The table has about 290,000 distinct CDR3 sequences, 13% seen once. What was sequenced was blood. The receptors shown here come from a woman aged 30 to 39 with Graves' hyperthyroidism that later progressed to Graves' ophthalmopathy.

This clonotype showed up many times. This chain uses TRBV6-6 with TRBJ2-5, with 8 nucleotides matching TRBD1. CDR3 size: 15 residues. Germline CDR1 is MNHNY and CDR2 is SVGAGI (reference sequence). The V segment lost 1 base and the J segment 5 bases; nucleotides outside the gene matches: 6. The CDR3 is CASSYYRTGYETQYF. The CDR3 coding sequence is TGTGCCAGCAGTTACTATAGGACAGGGTACGAGACCCAGTACTTC.

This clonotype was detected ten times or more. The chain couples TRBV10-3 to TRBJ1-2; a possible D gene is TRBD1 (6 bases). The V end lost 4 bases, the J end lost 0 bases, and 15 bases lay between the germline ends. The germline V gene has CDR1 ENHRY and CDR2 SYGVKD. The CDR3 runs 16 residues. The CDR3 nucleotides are TGTGCCATCAGTGGACAGGACGTAAGAGCTAACTATGGCTACACCTTC. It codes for CAISGQDVRANYGYTF.

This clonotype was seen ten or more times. The CDR3 sequence is CASSYTGLGKNIQYF. In DNA form, the CDR3 reads TGTGCCAGCAGTTACACAGGGTTGGGTAAAAACATTCAGTACTTC. The chain is built from TRBV27 and TRBJ2-4, with D perhaps matching TRBD1 (6 bases). Germline V gene data show CDR1 as MNHEY and CDR2 as SMNVEV (reference sequence). CDR3 size: 15 residues. Trimming cost V 4 bases and J 4 bases, with 14 bases left between them.

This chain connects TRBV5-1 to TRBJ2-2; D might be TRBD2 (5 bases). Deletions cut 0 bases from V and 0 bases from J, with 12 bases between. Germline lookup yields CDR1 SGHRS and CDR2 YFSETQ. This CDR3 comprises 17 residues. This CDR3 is CASSLAEGIPNTGELFF. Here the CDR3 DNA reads TGCGCCAGCAGCTTGGCCGAGGGTATACCGAACACCGGGGAGCTGTTTTTT.